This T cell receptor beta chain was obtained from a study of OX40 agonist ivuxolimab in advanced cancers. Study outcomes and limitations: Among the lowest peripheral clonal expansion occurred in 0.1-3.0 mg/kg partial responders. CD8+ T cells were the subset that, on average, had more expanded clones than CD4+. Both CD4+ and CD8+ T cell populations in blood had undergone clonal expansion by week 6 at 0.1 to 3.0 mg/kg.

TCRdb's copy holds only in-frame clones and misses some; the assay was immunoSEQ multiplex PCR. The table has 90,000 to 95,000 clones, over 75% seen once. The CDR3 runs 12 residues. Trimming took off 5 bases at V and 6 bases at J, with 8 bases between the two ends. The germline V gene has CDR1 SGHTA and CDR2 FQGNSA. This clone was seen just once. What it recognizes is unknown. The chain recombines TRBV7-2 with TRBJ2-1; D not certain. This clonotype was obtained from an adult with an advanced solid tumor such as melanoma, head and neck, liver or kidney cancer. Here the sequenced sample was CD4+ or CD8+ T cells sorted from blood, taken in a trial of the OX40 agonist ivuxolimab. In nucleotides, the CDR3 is TGTGCCAGCAGCAGGATGAGCAATGAGCAGTTCTTC. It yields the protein CASSRMSNEQFF. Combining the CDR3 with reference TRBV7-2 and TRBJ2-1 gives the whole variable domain GAGVSQSPSNKVTEKGKDVELRCDPISGHTALYWYRQSLGQGLEFLIYFQGNSAPDKSGLPSDRFSAERTGGSVSTLTIQRTQQEDSAVYLCASSRMSNEQFFGPGTRLTVL.